Included here is one T cell receptor beta chain sequence, with context. It has no known antigen specificity. Sequencer: Illumina HiSeq 2000. 5'RACE template switching, by which a universal primer site and unique molecular identifiers were added, was used to make TCR beta cDNA libraries. Synthesis of cDNA was primed from the TCR beta constant segment and was followed by two consecutive PCR amplification steps. In the original analysis: Reads were demultiplexed and grouped by UMI with MIGEC, and clonotypes were assembled and quantified with MiTCR. To exclude erroneous sequences, only TCR cDNA sequences supported by at least two reads were retained. The tcR package was used for downstream repertoire analysis, with clonotypes matched between fractions based on CDR3 nucleotide sequence plus V segment. VDJmatch was used to annotate antigen specificity against VDJdb, with one amino acid substitution in CDR3 allowed. One entry per CDR3 protein sequence results from the TCRdb reprocessing of the reads, with DNA left out. None of the V and J calls come from the authors' own analysis; TCRdb made them. The sample's clone listing holds approximately 170,000 distinct CDR3 sequences. The ten biggest clones cover around 20% of the sample.

A commercial ELISA kit detecting HCMV-specific IgG in serum was used to determine HCMV serostatus. Peripheral blood mononuclear cells were isolated from blood by Ficoll density gradient centrifugation. The data stem from a study of T cells expressing NK-cell markers (dated by TCRdb to the early 2020s). Regarding the study in general: In sorted CD3+CD56+NKG2C+, CD3+CD56+NKG2C- and CD3+CD56-NKG2C+ T-cell subsets from eight donors, TCR beta-chain repertoires were profiled. Of the eight sequenced donors, seven were found to be HCMV-seropositive and one was found to be HCMV-seronegative. All eight donors whose samples were sequenced were randomly selected healthy volunteers, three of them men and five women. Illumina HiSeq 2000/2500, MiSeq or NextSeq was used to sequence libraries as 2 x 150 bp reads.

What the authors observed across the whole study: Those dominant clonotypes were again the most abundant among CD3+CD56-NKG2C+ cells in several donors, at about 28.3-60.1%. Whether the expanded NKG2C-expressing T cell clones were specific for HCMV antigens remained unclear. For several donors, the dominant CD3+CD56+NKG2C+ clonotypes were among the top 10 CD8+ clonotypes and accounted for about 1.0-7.0% of CD8+ T cells.

This TCR was sampled from a man aged 18-70 years in good health. Material: blood T cells: a sorted CD56 or NKG2C T cell subset, CD4+ or CD8+ T cells, or bulk PBMC T cells (not recorded which).

CDR3 region: CASSSRDRVRSGANVLTF. The V and J segments used are TRBV12-3 or TRBV12-4 and TRBJ2-6; TCRdb calls TRBD1, which cannot be checked without DNA. The CDR3 has 18 amino acids, counting the end cysteine and phenylalanine. No DNA sequence is on record.